This T cell receptor (beta chain) comes out of a study of blood T cell repertoires in COVID-19. About the research overall: Sites across the United States, Italy and Spain contributed samples from acute and convalescent COVID-19.

Germline assignment: CDR1 SEHNR and CDR2 FQNEAQ (reference sequence). With V trimmed by 8 bases and J by 9 bases, 9 bases remained unmatched. The CDR3 sequence is 14 residues long. Sequenced by immunoSEQ multiplex PCR; TCRdb stores in-frame clones only, minus some. Found here are 30,000 or so clones, roughly 90% of them singletons; the top ten hold 3.5%. This clonotype was obtained from a human donor in a cohort sampled during active COVID-19. This chain connects TRBV7-9 to TRBJ2-1, with 11 bases that match TRBD2. The material sequenced was peripheral blood. In DNA, the CDR3 is TGTGCCAGCTTCGGACTAGCGGGCAAGGCTGAGCAGTTCTTC. Translated, it gives CASFGLAGKAEQFF.